This TCR beta chain is drawn from a study of blood T cell repertoires in COVID-19. Background on the study: COVID-19 samples collected from the United States, Italy and Spain covered acute and convalescent phases. T cells, B-cell-depleted T cells, or PBMCs provided the cDNA or gDNA that served as material.

This CDR3 comprises 16 residues. The ends lost 1 base at V and 3 bases at J; junction bases unmatched: 5. Germline lookup yields CDR1 LNHDA and CDR2 SQIVND (reference sequence). In the source study's methods: Estimation of nucleated cell counts relied on the amplification of reference gene primers. The data were produced by immunoSEQ multiplex PCR, yet TCRdb's version contains in-frame clones alone and is incomplete. The DNA was the basis for D and trimming; V, J and clone size are from that table. This sample has 200,000 to 250,000 clones; over 80% occur once, and the top ten carry more than 1.5%. This clonotype originated in a man aged 25 to 40 who had recovered from COVID-19. Source material: peripheral blood. This chain uses TRBV19 with TRBJ2-4; 8 nucleotides align to TRBD2. Written as DNA, the CDR3 is TGTGCCAGTAGTATAGTCGGTAGCGGGGACAAAAACATTCAGTACTTC. Translated, it gives CASSIVGSGDKNIQYF.